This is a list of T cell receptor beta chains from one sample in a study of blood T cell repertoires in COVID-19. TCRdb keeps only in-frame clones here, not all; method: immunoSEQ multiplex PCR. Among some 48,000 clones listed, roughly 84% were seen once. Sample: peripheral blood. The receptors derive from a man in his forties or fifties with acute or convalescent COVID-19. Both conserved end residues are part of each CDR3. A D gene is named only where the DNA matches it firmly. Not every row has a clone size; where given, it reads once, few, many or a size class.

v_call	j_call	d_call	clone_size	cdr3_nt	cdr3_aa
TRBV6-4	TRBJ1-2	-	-	TGTGCCAGCAGTGACATAGCAGGGGTCGGCTACACCTTC	CASSDIAGVGYTF
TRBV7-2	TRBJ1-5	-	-	TGTGCCAGCAGCTTGGGAGTTAGCAATCAGCCCCAGCATTTT	CASSLGVSNQPQHF
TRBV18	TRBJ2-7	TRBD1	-	TGTGCCAGCTCGGGACAGGGCTACGAGCAGTACTTC	CASSGQGYEQYF
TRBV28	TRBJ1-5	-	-	TGTGCCAGCAGTTTAAGGGAGCCAGGTAGTTATAGCAATCAGCCCCAGCATTTT	CASSLREPGSYSNQPQHF
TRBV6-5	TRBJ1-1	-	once	TGTGCCAGCAGTTCTGTGGCGGCGAACACTGAAGCTTTCTTT	CASSSVAANTEAFF
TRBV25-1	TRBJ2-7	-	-	TGTGCCAGCAGTGAATTAGGGGCCTACGAGCAGTACTTC	CASSELGAYEQYF
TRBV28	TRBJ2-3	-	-	TGTGCCAGCAGTTTGGTATTTGAGGGCCCAGATACGCAGTATTTT	CASSLVFEGPDTQYF
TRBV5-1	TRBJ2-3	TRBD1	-	TGCGCCAGCAGCTGGGACAGTTACTTAGATACGCAGTATTTT	CASSWDSYLDTQYF
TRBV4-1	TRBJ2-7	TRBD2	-	TGCGCCAGCAGCCAAGATCCCGGGACTAGCGGTGAGCAGTACTTC	CASSQDPGTSGEQYF
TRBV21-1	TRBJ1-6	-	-	TGTGCCAGCAGCGGCGGACAGCCTTCACCCCTCCACTTT	CASSGGQPSPLHF
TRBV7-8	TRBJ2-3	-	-	TGTGCCAGCAGCTTACCAAGCACAGATACGCAGTATTTT	CASSLPSTDTQYF
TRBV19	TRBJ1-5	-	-	TGTGCCAGTAGTGCCCAGGGAGGCGATCAGCCCCAGCATTTT	CASSAQGGDQPQHF
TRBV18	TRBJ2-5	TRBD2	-	TGTGCCAGCTCACCCGGGATAGCGGGGGAAGAGACCCAGTACTTC	CASSPGIAGEETQYF
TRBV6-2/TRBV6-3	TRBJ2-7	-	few	TGTGCCAGCAGTTACTCCCCCGGGACTGATCGTTACGAGCAGTACTTC	CASSYSPGTDRYEQYF
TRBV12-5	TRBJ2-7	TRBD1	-	TGTGCTAGTGCCCCAGGGACAGGGTACTTCTACGAGCAGTACTTC	CASAPGTGYFYEQYF
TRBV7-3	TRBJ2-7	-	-	TGTGCCAGCAGCCCACCCAGCTCCTACGAGCAGTACTTC	CASSPPSSYEQYF
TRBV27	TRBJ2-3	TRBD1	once	TGTGCCAGCAGTTTGGACAGGGCAACAGATACGCAGTATTTT	CASSLDRATDTQYF
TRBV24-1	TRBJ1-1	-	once	TGTGCCACCAGTGACGGCCCAGGGGATGAAGCTTTCTTT	CATSDGPGDEAFF
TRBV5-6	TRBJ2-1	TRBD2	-	TGTGCCAGCAGCTTGGTAGCGGGAGTGGTACGGGAGCAGTTCTTC	CASSLVAGVVREQFF
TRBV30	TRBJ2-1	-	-	TGTGCCTGGAGTGACCTTTTGGCGGGGGAGCAGTTCTTC	CAWSDLLAGEQFF
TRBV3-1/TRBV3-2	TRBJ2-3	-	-	TGTGCCAGCAGCCCAAGATTAGCGAGAGAGGGGGTAAAAGATACGCAGTATTTT	CASSPRLAREGVKDTQYF
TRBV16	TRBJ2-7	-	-	TGTGCCAGCAGCCAACACGAAGCTTTCTCCTACGAGCAGTACTTC	CASSQHEAFSYEQYF
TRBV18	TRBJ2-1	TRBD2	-	TGTGCCAGCTTTACGATGCGGGGGAGCTCCTACAATGAGCAGTTCTTC	CASFTMRGSSYNEQFF
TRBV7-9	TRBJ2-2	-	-	TGTGCCAGCAGCGGTACAGTCACCGGGGAGCTGTTTTTT	CASSGTVTGELFF
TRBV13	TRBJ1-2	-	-	TGTGCCAGCAGCTTAATGGGGCAGGACCTCTATGGCTACACCTTC	CASSLMGQDLYGYTF
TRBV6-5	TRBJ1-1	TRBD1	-	TGTGCCAGCAGTTACCTGGGACAGGGGTCTGAAGCTTTCTTT	CASSYLGQGSEAFF
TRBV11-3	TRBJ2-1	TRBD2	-	TGTGCCAGCAGCCTGATAGCGGGGGGGGGAAATGAGCAGTTCTTC	CASSLIAGGGNEQFF
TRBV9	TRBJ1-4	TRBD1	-	TGTGCCAGCAGCGTGGGGACAGGGGGGAATCAAAAACTGTTTTTT	CASSVGTGGNQKLFF
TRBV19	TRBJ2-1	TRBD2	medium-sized	TGTGCCAGTAGTCCCGGACTAGCGGTTTTCAATGAGCAGTTCTTC	CASSPGLAVFNEQFF
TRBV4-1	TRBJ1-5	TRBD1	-	TGCGCCAGCAGCAGACAGGGGGCTAGTCAGCCCCAGCATTTT	CASSRQGASQPQHF
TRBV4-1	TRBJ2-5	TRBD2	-	TGCGCCAGCAGCCAAGGGGTGGGAGCGGGAGTGGGTGAGACCCAGTACTTC	CASSQGVGAGVGETQYF
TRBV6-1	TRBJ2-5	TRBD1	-	TGTGCCAGCAGTGAAAGGTGGGGACAGGGGGTAGAGACCCAGTACTTC	CASSERWGQGVETQYF
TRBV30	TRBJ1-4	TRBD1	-	TGTGCCTGGAGTGTTGGGACAGCAACTAATGAAAAACTGTTTTTT	CAWSVGTATNEKLFF
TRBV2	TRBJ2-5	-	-	TGTGCCAGCAGTGAAGCGGTGGGAGGAGGGGAAGAGACCCAGTACTTC	CASSEAVGGGEETQYF
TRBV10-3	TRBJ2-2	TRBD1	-	TGTGCCATCACCGGTGTAACCGGGACAGGGGGCACCGGGGAGCTGTTTTTT	CAITGVTGTGGTGELFF
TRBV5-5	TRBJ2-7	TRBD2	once	TGTGCCAGCAGCCCCCGGGACTACTCCTACGAGCAGTACTTC	CASSPRDYSYEQYF
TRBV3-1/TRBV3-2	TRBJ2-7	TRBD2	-	TGTGCCAGCAGCCTTAGCGGGAGGGAGTACGAGCAGTACTTC	CASSLSGREYEQYF
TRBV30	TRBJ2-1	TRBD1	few	TGTGCCGCAATGACAGGGAGCTCCTACAATGAGCAGTTCTTC	CAAMTGSSYNEQFF
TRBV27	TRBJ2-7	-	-	TGTGCCAGCAGTCCAGGCGGGGGCAGGTACGAGCAGTACTTC	CASSPGGGRYEQYF